What follows describes a single TCR beta chain. The table lists this clonotype with a count of one. It has no known antigen specificity. There are no base qualities to consult, and no much larger clone falls within one base. A single read counts as weak evidence. TCR beta CDR3 regions were amplified from RNA transcripts. The first round of RT-PCR for the TCR CDR3 was performed with the HTBI primer set and the Qiagen OneStep RT-PCR kit. A second multiplex PCR round built the libraries, followed by size selection and purification. The libraries were sequenced on an Illumina HiSeq2000 using paired-end 100 bp reads. Per the original workflow: SOAPnuke was used to process the raw data, with reads discarded if the reads contained adapters or uncalled bases, had a mean Phred below 15, or lacked an exact constant-primer or identifier match. High-quality paired reads were merged with COPE v1.2.5, and unique nucleotide sequences were defined as clonotypes. MiTCR v1.1 was used to align the clonotypes against IMGT TRBV, TRBD and TRBJ reference segments. Analysis was restricted to V-J combinations with a frequency above 0.0001, which covered 99.2% of repertoires. A TCS score was defined as the ratio between F50 (clonal expansion) and ExV (chaos), using BLOSUM62-based TCRdist between CDR3 peptides within each V-J. Welch's t-statistics and random forest reduced around 550 V-J features to 10 to 15, which were used in a naive Bayes classifier (R e1071). TCRdb itself trimmed the public reads at Q25 with fastp, ran MiXCR and retained productive beta chains. Identical CDR3 proteins give one entry, which carries the most common genes and DNA. Clone size and V and J calls follow TCRdb, not the original study. Across this sample there are around 540,000 distinct CDR3 sequences, with about 16% seen only once. The ten largest account for 25% to 30% of the sample.

In the ophthalmopathy patients, disease was moderately to severely active, with a Clinical Activity Score of 3 or more, a NOSPECS grade of 4 or more, and a duration of less than 3 months. Exclusion was applied to patients with uncontrolled infections, other autoimmune diseases, pregnancy or lactation. Diagnoses were based on clinical symptoms, serum thyroxine and TRAb, thyroid ultrasound and orbital computed tomography. PBMCs were separated from under 12 ml of fresh peripheral blood using Ficoll-Paque density gradient centrifugation. Total RNA was extracted using Trizol reagent, and RNA quality was assessed on an Agilent 2100 Bioanalyzer. This record comes from a study of T cells in Graves' hyperthyroidism and ophthalmopathy (dated by TCRdb to between 2018 and 2021). Describing the broader study: Peripheral blood samples were taken at the time of initial diagnosis, prior to any treatment. An independent validation cohort of under 20 hyperthyroidism patients and more than 15 patients who later progressed to ophthalmopathy tested prospective prediction of ophthalmopathy. After sampling, hyperthyroidism patients received methimazole starting at 30 mg daily, and ophthalmopathy patients received high-dose intravenous methylprednisolone. The approximately 90 discovery patients were randomly split 7:3 into training and test sets. In several Graves' hyperthyroidism patients, the study also compared T-cell repertoires from thyroid tissue with T-cell repertoires from blood. To identify TCR V-J signatures that set the groups apart, the researchers used a discovery cohort of 100 patients, made up of about 44 with Graves' ophthalmopathy and some 55 with stable Graves' hyperthyroidism. The paper describes TCR Vbeta CDR3 sequencing of some 130 peripheral blood samples, made up of approximately 40 ophthalmopathy patients, approximately 73 hyperthyroidism patients and 17 progressor patients.

Points the paper makes about the study in general: Sample size was not statistically predetermined, and investigators were not blinded to group allocation. In cross-validation, a model built on a 13 V-J signature told ophthalmopathy apart from stable hyperthyroidism with roughly 87% sensitivity and approximately 84% specificity, and in testing the same model reached 80%/75%. Most expanded thyroid clonotypes (frequency above 0.001) were also detected in blood, a finding suggesting that blood repertoires may reflect thyroid immune responses. In validation, progression to ophthalmopathy was predicted by the model with nearly 71% sensitivity and 72% to 85% specificity, a median of approximately 6.5 months before onset.

In the germline V gene (reference sequence), CDR1 corresponds to DFQATT and CDR2 to SNEGSKA. Reading from cysteine to phenylalanine, the CDR3 counts 13 amino acids. CDR3 DNA only is kept here, 39 bases in frame from base 1. V has 5 bases trimmed and J has 6 bases trimmed; junction bases matching no gene number 2. This TCR was sampled from a woman in her 30s with Graves' ophthalmopathy. The sample taken for sequencing was blood. The chain joins TRBV20-1 to TRBJ2-3, with 13 bases matching TRBD2. Here the CDR3 is given as CSALGLAGDTQYF. In nucleotides, the sequence is TGCAGTGCTTTGGGACTAGCGGGGGATACGCAGTATTTT.